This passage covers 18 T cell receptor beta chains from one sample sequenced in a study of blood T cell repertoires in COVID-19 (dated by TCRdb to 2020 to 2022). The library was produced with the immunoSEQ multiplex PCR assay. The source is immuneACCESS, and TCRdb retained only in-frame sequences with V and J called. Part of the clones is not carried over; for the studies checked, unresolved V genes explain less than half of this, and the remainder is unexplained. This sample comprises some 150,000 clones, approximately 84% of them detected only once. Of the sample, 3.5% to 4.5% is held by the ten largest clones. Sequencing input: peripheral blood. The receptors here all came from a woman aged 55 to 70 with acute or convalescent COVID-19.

The CDR3 bases are TGTGCCAGCAGCCAATTTTCTAGCGGGCCCTACGAGCAGTACTTC. Amino acid sequence: CASSQFSSGPYEQYF. V gene TRBV14 combines with J gene TRBJ2-7; 8 bases are a match to TRBD2. V was clipped by 2 bases and J by 2 bases; unmatched bases: 5. CDR1 is SGHDN and CDR2 is FVKESK in the germline V gene. The CDR3 runs 15 residues.

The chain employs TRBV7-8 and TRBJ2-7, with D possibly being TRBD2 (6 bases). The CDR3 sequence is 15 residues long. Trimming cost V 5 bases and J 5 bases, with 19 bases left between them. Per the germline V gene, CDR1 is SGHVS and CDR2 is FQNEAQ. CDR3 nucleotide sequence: TGTGCCAGCAGCCGAATAGCGGCCCTTCGGGACGAGCAGTACTTC. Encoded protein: CASSRIAALRDEQYF.

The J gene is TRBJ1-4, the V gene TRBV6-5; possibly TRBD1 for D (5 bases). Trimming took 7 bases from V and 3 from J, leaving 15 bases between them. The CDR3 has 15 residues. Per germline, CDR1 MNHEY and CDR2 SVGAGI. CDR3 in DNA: TGTGCCAGCATAAGGGGAACATTGCCTAATGAAAAACTGTTTTTT. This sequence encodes CASIRGTLPNEKLFF.

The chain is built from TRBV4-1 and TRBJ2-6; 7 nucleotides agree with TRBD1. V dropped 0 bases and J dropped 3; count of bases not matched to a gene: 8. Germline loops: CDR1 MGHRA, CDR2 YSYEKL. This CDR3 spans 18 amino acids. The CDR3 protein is CASSQEGTAPGGANVLTF. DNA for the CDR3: TGCGCCAGCAGCCAAGAAGGGACAGCCCCCGGTGGGGCCAACGTCCTGACTTTC.

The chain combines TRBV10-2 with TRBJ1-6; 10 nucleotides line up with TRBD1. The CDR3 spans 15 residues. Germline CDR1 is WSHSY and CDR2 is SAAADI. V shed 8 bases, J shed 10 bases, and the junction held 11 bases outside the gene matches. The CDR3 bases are TGCGCCAGCTTTCCCGGGACAGGGGCAGGATCACCCCTCCACTTT. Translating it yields CASFPGTGAGSPLHF.

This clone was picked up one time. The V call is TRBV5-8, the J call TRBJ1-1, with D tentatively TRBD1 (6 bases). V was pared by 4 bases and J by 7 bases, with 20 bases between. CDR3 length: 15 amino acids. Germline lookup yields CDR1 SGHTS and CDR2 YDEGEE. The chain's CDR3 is CASSLNRAVVDEAFF. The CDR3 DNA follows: TGTGCCAGCAGCCTAAACAGGGCAGTCGTTGATGAAGCTTTCTTT.

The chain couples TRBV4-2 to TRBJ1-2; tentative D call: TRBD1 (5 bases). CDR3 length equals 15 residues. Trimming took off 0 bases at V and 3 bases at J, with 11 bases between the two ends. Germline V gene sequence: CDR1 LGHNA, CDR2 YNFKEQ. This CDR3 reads CASSQEARADYGYTF. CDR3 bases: TGTGCCAGCAGCCAAGAGGCCAGGGCGGACTATGGCTACACCTTC.

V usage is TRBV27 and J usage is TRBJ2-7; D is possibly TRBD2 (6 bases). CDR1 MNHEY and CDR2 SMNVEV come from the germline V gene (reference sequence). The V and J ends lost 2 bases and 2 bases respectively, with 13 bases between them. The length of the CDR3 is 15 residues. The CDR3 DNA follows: TGTGCCAGCAGTTTAAGCGGGTGGGGACCCTACGAGCAGTACTTC. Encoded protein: CASSLSGWGPYEQYF.

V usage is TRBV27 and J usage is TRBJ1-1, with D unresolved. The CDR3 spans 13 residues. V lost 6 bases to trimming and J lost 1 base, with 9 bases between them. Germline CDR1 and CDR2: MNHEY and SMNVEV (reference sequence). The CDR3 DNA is TGTGCCAGCAGCTCGACACCGAACACTGAAGCTTTCTTT. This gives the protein CASSSTPNTEAFF.

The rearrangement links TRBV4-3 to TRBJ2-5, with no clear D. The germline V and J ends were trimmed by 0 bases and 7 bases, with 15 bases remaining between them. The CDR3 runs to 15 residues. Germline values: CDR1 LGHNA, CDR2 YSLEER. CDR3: CASSQDLLSGGTQYF. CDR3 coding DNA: TGCGCCAGCAGCCAAGATTTGCTAAGTGGTGGGACCCAGTACTTC.

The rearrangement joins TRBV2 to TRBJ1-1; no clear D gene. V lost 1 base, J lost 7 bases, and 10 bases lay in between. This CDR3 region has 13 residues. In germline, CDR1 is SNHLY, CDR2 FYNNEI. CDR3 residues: CASSEEVGLEAFF. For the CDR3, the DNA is TGTGCCAGCAGTGAAGAAGTGGGCCTTGAAGCTTTCTTT.

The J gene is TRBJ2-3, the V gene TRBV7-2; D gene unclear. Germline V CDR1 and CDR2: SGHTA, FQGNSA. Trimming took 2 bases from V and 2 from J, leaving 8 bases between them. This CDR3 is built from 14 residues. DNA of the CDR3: TGTGCCAGCAGCTTAACAGATTACACAGATACGCAGTATTTT. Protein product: CASSLTDYTDTQYF.

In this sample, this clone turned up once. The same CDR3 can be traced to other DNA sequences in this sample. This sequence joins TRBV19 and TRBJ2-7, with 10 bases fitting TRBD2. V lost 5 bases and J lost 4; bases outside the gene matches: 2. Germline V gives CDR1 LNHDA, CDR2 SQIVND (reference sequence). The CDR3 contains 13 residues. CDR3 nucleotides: TGTGCCAGTAGTCTAGCGGGAGAGTACGAGCAGTACTTC. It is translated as CASSLAGEYEQYF.

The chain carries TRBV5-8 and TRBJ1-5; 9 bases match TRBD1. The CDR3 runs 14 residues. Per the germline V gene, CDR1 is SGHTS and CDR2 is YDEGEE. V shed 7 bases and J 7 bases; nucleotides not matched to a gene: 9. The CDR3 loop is CASLPGQGTQPQHF. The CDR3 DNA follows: TGTGCCAGCCTACCGGGACAGGGAACCCAGCCCCAGCATTTT.

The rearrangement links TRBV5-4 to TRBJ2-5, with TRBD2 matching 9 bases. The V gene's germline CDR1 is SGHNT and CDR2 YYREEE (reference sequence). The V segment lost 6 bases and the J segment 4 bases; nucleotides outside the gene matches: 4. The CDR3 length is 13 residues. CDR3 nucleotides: TGTGCCAGCATGGGACTAGCTTCAGAGACCCAGTACTTC. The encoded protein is CASMGLASETQYF.

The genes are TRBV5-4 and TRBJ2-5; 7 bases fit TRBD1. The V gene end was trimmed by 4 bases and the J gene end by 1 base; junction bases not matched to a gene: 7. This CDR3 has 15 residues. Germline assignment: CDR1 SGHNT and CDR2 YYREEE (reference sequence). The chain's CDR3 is CASSRPGQIQETQYF. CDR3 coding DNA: TGTGCCAGCAGCAGGCCGGGACAGATCCAAGAGACCCAGTACTTC.

The CDR3 DNA sequence: TGTGCCAGCTCACCAGAAACGACAGTGTATTTT. Translation gives CASSPETTVYF. This rearrangement joins TRBV18 to TRBJ2-3, with a possible D match to TRBD1 (5 bases). Germline V gene data show CDR1 as KGHSH and CDR2 as LQKENI. The V and J ends lost 2 bases and 14 bases respectively, with 11 bases between them. This CDR3 has 11 residues.

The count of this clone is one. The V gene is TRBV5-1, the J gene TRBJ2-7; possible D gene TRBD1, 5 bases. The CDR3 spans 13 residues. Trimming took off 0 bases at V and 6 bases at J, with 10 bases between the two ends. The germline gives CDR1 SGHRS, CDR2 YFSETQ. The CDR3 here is CASSLAQGSEQYF. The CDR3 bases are TGCGCCAGCAGCTTGGCCCAGGGCTCCGAGCAGTACTTC.